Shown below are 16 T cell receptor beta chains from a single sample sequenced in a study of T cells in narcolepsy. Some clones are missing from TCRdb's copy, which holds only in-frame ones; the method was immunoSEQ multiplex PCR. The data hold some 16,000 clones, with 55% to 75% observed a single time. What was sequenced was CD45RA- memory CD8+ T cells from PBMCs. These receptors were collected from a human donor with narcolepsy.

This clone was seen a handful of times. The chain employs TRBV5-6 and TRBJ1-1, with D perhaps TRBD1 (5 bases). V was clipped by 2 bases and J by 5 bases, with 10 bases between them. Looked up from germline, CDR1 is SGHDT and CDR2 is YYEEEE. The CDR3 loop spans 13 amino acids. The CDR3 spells CASSFMGVTEAFF. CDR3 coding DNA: TGTGCCAGCAGCTTCATGGGGGTAACTGAAGCTTTCTTT. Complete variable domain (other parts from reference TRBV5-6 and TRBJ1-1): DAGVTQSPTHLIKTRGQQVTLRCSPKSGHDTVSWYQQALGQGPQFIFQYYEEEERQRGNFPDRFSGHQFPNYSSELNVNALLLGDSALYLCASSFMGVTEAFFGQGTRLTVV.

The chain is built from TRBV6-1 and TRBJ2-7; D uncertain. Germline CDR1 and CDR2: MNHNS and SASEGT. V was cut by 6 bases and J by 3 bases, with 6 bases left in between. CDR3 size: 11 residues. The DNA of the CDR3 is TGTGCCAGCAGCAATTACTACGAGCAGTACTTC. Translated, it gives CASSNYYEQYF.

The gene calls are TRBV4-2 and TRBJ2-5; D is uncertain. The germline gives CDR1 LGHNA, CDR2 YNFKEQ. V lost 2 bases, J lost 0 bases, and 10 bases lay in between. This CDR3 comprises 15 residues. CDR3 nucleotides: TGTGCCAGCAGCCAAACTACACGAAACCAAGAGACCCAGTACTTC. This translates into CASSQTTRNQETQYF.

The CDR3 DNA reads TGTGCCAGCACCTGGACAGGGGGCGGGTACGAGCAGTACTTC. Translation gives CASTWTGGGYEQYF. The rearrangement uses TRBV28 and TRBJ2-7; TRBD1 agrees at 11 bases. Germline values: CDR1 MDHEN, CDR2 SYDVKM. The CDR3 runs 14 residues. Trimming took 7 bases from V and 4 from J; bases not matched to a gene: 6.

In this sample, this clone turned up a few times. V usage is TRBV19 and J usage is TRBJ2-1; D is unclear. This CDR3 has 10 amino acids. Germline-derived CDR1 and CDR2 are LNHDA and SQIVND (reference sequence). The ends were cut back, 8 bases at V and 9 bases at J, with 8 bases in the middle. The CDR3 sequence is CASSNSEQFF. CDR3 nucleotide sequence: TGTGCCAGTTCCAACAGTGAGCAGTTCTTC.

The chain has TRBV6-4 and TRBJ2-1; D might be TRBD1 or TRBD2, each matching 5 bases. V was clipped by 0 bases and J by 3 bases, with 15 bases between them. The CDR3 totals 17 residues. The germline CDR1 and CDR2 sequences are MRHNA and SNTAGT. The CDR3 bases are TGTGCCAGCAGTGACTCGAAATTCGGGGCCAGCTACAATGAGCAGTTCTTC. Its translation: CASSDSKFGASYNEQFF.

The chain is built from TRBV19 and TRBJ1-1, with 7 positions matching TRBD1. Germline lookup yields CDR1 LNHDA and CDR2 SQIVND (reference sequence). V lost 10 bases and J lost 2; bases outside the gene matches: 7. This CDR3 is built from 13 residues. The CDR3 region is CATWDRFNTEAFF. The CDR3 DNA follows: TGTGCCACCTGGGACAGATTTAACACTGAAGCTTTCTTT.

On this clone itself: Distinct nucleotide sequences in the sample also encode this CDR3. The CDR3 sequence is CASSFGTDPYEQYF. CDR3 nucleotide sequence: TGTGCCAGCAGCTTTGGTACAGATCCCTACGAGCAGTACTTC. J is TRBJ2-7 and V is TRBV5-6, with D hard to call. This CDR3 has 14 amino acids. Trimming removed 2 bases at V and 2 bases at J, with 11 bases between. Germline lookup yields CDR1 SGHDT and CDR2 YYEEEE. Full variable domain (rest looked up from reference TRBV5-6 and TRBJ2-7): DAGVTQSPTHLIKTRGQQVTLRCSPKSGHDTVSWYQQALGQGPQFIFQYYEEEERQRGNFPDRFSGHQFPNYSSELNVNALLLGDSALYLCASSFGTDPYEQYFGPGTRLTVT.

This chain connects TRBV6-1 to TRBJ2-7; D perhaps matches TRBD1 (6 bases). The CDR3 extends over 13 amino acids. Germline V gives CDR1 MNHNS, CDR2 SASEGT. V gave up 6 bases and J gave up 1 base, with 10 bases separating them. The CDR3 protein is CASSQGLSYEQYF. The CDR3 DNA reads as TGTGCCAGCAGCCAGGGGTTATCCTACGAGCAGTACTTC.

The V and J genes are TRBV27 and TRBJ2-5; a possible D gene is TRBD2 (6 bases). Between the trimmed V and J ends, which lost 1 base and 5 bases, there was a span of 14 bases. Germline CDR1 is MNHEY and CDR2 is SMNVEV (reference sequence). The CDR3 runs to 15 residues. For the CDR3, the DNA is TGTGCCAGCAGTTTATGGGCTCGGGGGTGGGAGACCCAGTACTTC. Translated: CASSLWARGWETQYF.

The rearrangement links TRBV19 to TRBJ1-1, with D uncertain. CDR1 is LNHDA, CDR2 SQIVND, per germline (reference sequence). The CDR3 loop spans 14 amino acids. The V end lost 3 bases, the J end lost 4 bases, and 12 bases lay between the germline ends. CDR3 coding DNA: TGTGCCAGTAGTATGTCACCATCGGGCACTGAAGCTTTCTTT. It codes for CASSMSPSGTEAFF.

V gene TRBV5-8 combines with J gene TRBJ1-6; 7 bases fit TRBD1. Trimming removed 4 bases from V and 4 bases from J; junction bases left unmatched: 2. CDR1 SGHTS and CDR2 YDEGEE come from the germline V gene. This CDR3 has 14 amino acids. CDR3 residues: CASSPGQYNSPLHF. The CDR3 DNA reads TGTGCCAGCAGCCCGGGACAGTATAATTCACCCCTCCACTTT. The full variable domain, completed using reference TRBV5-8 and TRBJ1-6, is EAGVTQSPTHLIKTRGQQATLRCSPISGHTSVYWYQQALGLGLQFLLWYDEGEERNRGNFPPRFSGRQFPNYSSELNVNALELEDSALYLCASSPGQYNSPLHFGNGTRLTVT.

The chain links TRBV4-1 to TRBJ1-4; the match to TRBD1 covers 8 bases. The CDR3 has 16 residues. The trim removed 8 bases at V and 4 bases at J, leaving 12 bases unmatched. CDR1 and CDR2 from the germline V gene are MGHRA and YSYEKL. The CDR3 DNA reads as TGCGCCAGCCTTGGGACAGGTTTGACCGATAATGAAAAACTGTTTTTT. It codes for CASLGTGLTDNEKLFF.

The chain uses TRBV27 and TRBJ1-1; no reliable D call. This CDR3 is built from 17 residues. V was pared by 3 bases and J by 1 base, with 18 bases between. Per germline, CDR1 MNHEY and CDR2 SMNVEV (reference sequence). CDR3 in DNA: TGTGCCAGCAGTTTGAGTCGGGTGTGGGAATCGAACACTGAAGCTTTCTTT. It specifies CASSLSRVWESNTEAFF.

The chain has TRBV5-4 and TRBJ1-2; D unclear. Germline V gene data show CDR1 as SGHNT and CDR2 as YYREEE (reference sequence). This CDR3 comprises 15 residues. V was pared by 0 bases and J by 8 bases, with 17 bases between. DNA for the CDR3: TGTGCCAGCAGCTTGGCCACGACGGGAATCGAAGGCTACACCTTC. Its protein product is CASSLATTGIEGYTF.

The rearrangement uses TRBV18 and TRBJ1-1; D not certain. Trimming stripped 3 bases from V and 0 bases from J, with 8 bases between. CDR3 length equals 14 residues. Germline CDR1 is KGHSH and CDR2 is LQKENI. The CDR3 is CASSPAGLNTEAFF. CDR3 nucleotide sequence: TGTGCCAGCTCACCGGCCGGATTGAACACTGAAGCTTTCTTT.